The 17 T cell receptor beta chains given below trace back to one sample, sequenced in a study of blood T cell repertoires in COVID-19. Data came from immunoSEQ multiplex PCR; TCRdb stores just in-frame clones and leaves some out. The sample lists over 300,000 clones, roughly 90% occurring once. The specimen sequenced was PBMCs or T cells enriched from blood (not recorded which). These TCRs come from a woman in her twenties or thirties with acute COVID-19.

The chain joins TRBV5-8 to TRBJ1-2, with 9 nucleotides matching TRBD1. Trimming cost V 2 bases and J 6 bases; bases outside gene matches: 5. Germline V gives CDR1 SGHTS, CDR2 YDEGEE. The CDR3 loop spans 14 amino acids. Here the CDR3 reads CASSFDRGWNGYTF. The CDR3 nucleotides read TGTGCCAGCAGCTTTGACAGGGGGTGGAATGGCTACACCTTC.

V is TRBV7-9 and J is TRBJ2-1; the match to TRBD1 covers 8 bases. V trimming: 4 bases; J trimming: 2 bases; junction bases outside the gene matches: 7. Per germline, CDR1 SEHNR and CDR2 FQNEAQ (reference sequence). The CDR3 is 16 residues long. Here the CDR3 DNA reads TGTGCCAGCAGCTCCTTAGGGACAGGACCCTACAATGAGCAGTTCTTC. It is translated as CASSSLGTGPYNEQFF.

A remark on this clone: Given a much more abundant clone one base away, this may be a read error. Other nucleotide sequences from this sample produce the same CDR3. CDR3 loop: CAWSVQGSQPQHF. The CDR3 bases are TGTGCCTGGAGTGTACAGGGTAGTCAGCCCCAGCATTTT. The J gene is TRBJ1-5, the V gene TRBV30; possible D gene TRBD1, 6 bases. The CDR3 sequence is 13 residues long. V lost 0 bases to trimming and J lost 6 bases, with 9 bases between them. CDR1 GTSNPN and CDR2 SVGIG come from the germline V gene (reference sequence).

A single count supports this clone. V usage is TRBV6-5 and J usage is TRBJ2-1, with TRBD2 matching 8 bases. The CDR3 length is 13 residues. Looked up from germline, CDR1 is MNHEY and CDR2 is SVGAGI. J gave up 4 bases and V 6 bases, and 2 bases lay outside the gene matches. CDR3 sequence (DNA): TGTGCCAGCAGAGGACTAGCTTACAATGAGCAGTTCTTC. Protein product: CASRGLAYNEQFF.

This chain links TRBV18 with TRBJ2-3; 8 positions match TRBD1. The V and J ends lost 3 bases and 5 bases, in that order; junction bases with no gene match: 7. Germline assignment: CDR1 KGHSH and CDR2 LQKENI. The CDR3 length is 15 residues. The CDR3 DNA reads TGTGCCAGCTCACCGCCGACAGGGGTAGGAGATACGCAGTATTTT. The encoded protein is CASSPPTGVGDTQYF.

The CDR3 DNA reads TGTGCCAGTAGTAGCAGGGAGGCGGTCTATGGCTACACCTTC. Amino acids: CASSSREAVYGYTF. This chain links TRBV19 with TRBJ1-2; weak D call: TRBD1 (5 bases). CDR3 size: 14 residues. CDR1 and CDR2 (germline): LNHDA, SQIVND (reference sequence). Trimming shortened V by 4 bases and J by 4 bases, and 13 bases separated the two germline ends.

The genes are TRBV3-1 (or the pseudogene TRBV3-2) and TRBJ1-6, with 8 bases lining up with TRBD1. CDR3 length: 16 residues. The V segment lost 4 bases and the J segment 4 bases; nucleotides outside the gene matches: 6. Germline lookup yields CDR1 LGHDT and CDR2 YNNKEL (reference sequence). CDR3: CASSRSWTGYNSPLHF. The CDR3 DNA reads TGTGCCAGCAGCCGAAGTTGGACAGGGTATAATTCACCCCTCCACTTT.

This clone has a single count. The genes are TRBV9 and TRBJ2-7; 8 bases agree with TRBD2. Germline lookup yields CDR1 SGDLS and CDR2 YYNGEE. With V trimmed by 0 bases and J by 3 bases, 5 bases remained unmatched. This CDR3 has 15 amino acids. This chain's CDR3 is CASSVGGGGIYEQYF. The DNA for the CDR3 is TGTGCCAGCAGCGTAGGTGGCGGGGGGATCTACGAGCAGTACTTC. The whole variable domain, filled in from reference TRBV9 and TRBJ2-7, reads DSGVTQTPKHLITATGQRVTLRCSPRSGDLSVYWYQQSLDQGLQFLIQYYNGEERAKGNILERFSAQQFPDLHSELNLSSLELGDSALYFCASSVGGGGIYEQYFGPGTRLTVT.

The rearrangement links TRBV27 to TRBJ1-1; 7 bases are shared with TRBD1. The germline V gene encodes CDR1 MNHEY and CDR2 SMNVEV (reference sequence). V was pared by 4 bases and J by 6 bases, with 11 bases of the junction left unmatched. The CDR3 extends over 15 amino acids. Written as DNA, the CDR3 is TGTGCCAGCAGTTCTATTTACAGGGGTTGGGCTGAAGCTTTCTTT. Translation: CASSSIYRGWAEAFF.

The V and J genes are TRBV7-3 and TRBJ1-1; D gene unclear. Germline V gives CDR1 SGHTA, CDR2 FQGTGA. V lost 5 bases to trimming and J lost 2 bases, with 9 bases between them. CDR3 size: 13 residues. CDR3 bases: TGTGCCAGCAGCGGGAGTCCTAACACTGAAGCTTTCTTT. Translated: CASSGSPNTEAFF.

This chain links TRBV6-6 with TRBJ1-2; weak D call: TRBD1 (5 bases). Germline CDR1 MNHNY, CDR2 SVGAGI (reference sequence). The CDR3 spans 15 residues. V dropped 0 bases and J dropped 4 bases, with 12 bases sitting between them. CDR3 nucleotide sequence: TGTGCCAGCAGTTACTCGAGTCAGGGTAGCTATGGCTACACCTTC. This translates into CASSYSSQGSYGYTF.

The rearrangement joins TRBV5-1 to TRBJ1-2; D is undetermined. V was cut by 5 bases and J by 2 bases, with 10 bases left in between. CDR3 length equals 13 residues. Germline V gene data show CDR1 as SGHRS and CDR2 as YFSETQ. The CDR3 loop is CASSPTGNYGYTF. The CDR3 coding sequence is TGCGCCAGCAGTCCTACGGGAAACTATGGCTACACCTTC.

The count of this clone is one. The V gene is TRBV5-1, the J gene TRBJ1-5; a weak D match, TRBD1 (5 bases). The length of the CDR3 is 15 residues. Deletions cut 4 bases from V and 2 bases from J, with 13 bases between. Germline values: CDR1 SGHRS, CDR2 YFSETQ. As DNA, the CDR3 is TGCGCCAGCAGCCCAACAGGCTTCGGCAATCAGCCCCAGCATTTT. Translated: CASSPTGFGNQPQHF.

The chain carries TRBV30 and TRBJ2-3; TRBD1 is a possible D gene (6 bases). Germline CDR1 GTSNPN, CDR2 SVGIG (reference sequence). The CDR3 sequence is 10 residues long. V was cut by 8 bases and J by 4 bases, with 7 bases left in between. CDR3 region: CAEGADTQYF. The CDR3 nucleotides read TGTGCCGAGGGGGCAGATACGCAGTATTTT.

The chain links TRBV9 to TRBJ1-6, with D tentatively TRBD1 (5 bases). CDR1 is SGDLS, CDR2 YYNGEE, per germline. The CDR3 is 14 residues long. Deletions cut 3 bases from V and 7 bases from J, with 11 bases between. CDR3 bases: TGTGCCAGCAGCGGACAGCGAAGAAATTCACCCCTCCACTTT. It encodes CASSGQRRNSPLHF.

V usage is TRBV24-1 and J usage is TRBJ2-7, with D unresolved. V was pared by 2 bases and J by 2 bases, with 9 bases between. Germline V gene data show CDR1 as KGHDR and CDR2 as SFDVKD. This CDR3 region has 14 residues. The CDR3 sequence is CATSDSGNPYEQYF. CDR3 nucleotide sequence: TGTGCCACCAGTGATTCAGGCAACCCCTACGAGCAGTACTTC.

The rearrangement links TRBV19 to TRBJ2-3; 13 bases align to TRBD2. V was clipped by 5 bases and J by 6 bases; unmatched bases: 14. CDR1 is LNHDA and CDR2 is SQIVND in the germline V gene (reference sequence). The CDR3 totals 18 residues. Here the CDR3 DNA reads TGTGCCAGTAGTGCGGACGGGACTAGCGGGGACCCCGTGGATACGCAGTATTTT. Protein sequence: CASSADGTSGDPVDTQYF.